The 28 T cell receptor beta chains listed next were all sequenced from one sample in a study of T cells in Graves' hyperthyroidism and ophthalmopathy. What was amplified from RNA transcripts were TCR beta CDR3 regions. The TCR CDR3 first-round RT-PCR relied on the HTBI primer set. Each CDR3 protein is one row after TCRdb ran MiXCR on the multiplex PCR reads. Of about 580,000 distinct CDR3 sequences in the sample, 40% to 55% were seen once. The sequencing input was peripheral blood or thyroid tissue (not recorded which). The origin of the receptors is a woman under 30 with Graves' hyperthyroidism.

The V gene is TRBV29-1, the J gene TRBJ1-1; maybe TRBD1 (6 bases). The V end lost 6 bases, the J end lost 2 bases, and 13 bases lay between the germline ends. There are 13 residues in the CDR3. CDR1 is SQVTM, CDR2 ANQGSEA, per germline. The CDR3 loop reads CSVTGQINTEAFF. DNA for the CDR3: TGCAGCGTAACCGGACAGATTAACACTGAAGCTTTCTTT.

This clonotype occurred a few times. The chain carries TRBV29-1 and TRBJ2-5; D is undetermined. Germline values: CDR1 SQVTM, CDR2 ANQGSEA. The CDR3 has 14 residues. The V end was cut by 2 bases, the J end by 0 bases, with 10 bases between. The CDR3 loop is CSVEWRKYQETQYF. The CDR3 DNA follows: TGCAGCGTTGAATGGCGGAAGTACCAAGAGACCCAGTACTTC.

This clonotype was seen many times. V usage is TRBV29-1 and J usage is TRBJ1-1, with 7 bases that match TRBD1. The CDR3 spans 14 residues. V gave up 3 bases and J gave up 2 bases; unmatched junction bases: 6. In germline, CDR1 is SQVTM, CDR2 ANQGSEA. DNA for the CDR3: TGCAGCGTTGAGTCCGGGACAGTTAACACTGAAGCTTTCTTT. Translating it yields CSVESGTVNTEAFF.

The chain is built from TRBV29-1 and TRBJ2-7, with TRBD2 matching 7 bases. From germline, CDR1 is SQVTM and CDR2 ANQGSEA. The CDR3 is 11 amino acids. With V trimmed by 7 bases and J by 7 bases, 7 bases remained unmatched. The CDR3 protein is CSAGLVDEQYF. The CDR3 DNA sequence: TGCAGCGCCGGACTAGTCGATGAGCAGTACTTC.

V usage is TRBV29-1 and J usage is TRBJ1-1; 7 positions agree with TRBD1. The CDR3 is 12 residues long. Germline CDR1 SQVTM, CDR2 ANQGSEA. Losses at the gene ends were 7 bases for V and 1 base for J; bases not matched to a gene: 3. CDR3 DNA sequence: TGCAGCGCAGGACAGGCGAACACTGAAGCTTTCTTT. Protein product: CSAGQANTEAFF.

CDR3: CATIRDSPAGREQFF. The CDR3 DNA follows: TGTGCCACCATTCGGGACTCGCCCGCCGGTCGTGAGCAGTTCTTC. This chain links TRBV2 with TRBJ2-1; D is possibly TRBD2 (6 bases). The CDR3 has 15 residues. V lost 10 bases and J 9 bases, leaving 25 bases between the germline ends. The V gene's germline CDR1 is SNHLY and CDR2 FYNNEI. Full variable domain (remainder filled in from reference TRBV2 and TRBJ2-1): EPEVTQTPSHQVTQMGQEVILRCVPISNHLYFYWYRQILGQKVEFLVSFYNNEISEKSEIFDDQFSVERPDGSNFTLKIRSTKLEDSAMYFCATIRDSPAGREQFFGPGTRLTVL.

This clonotype was observed a few times. The chain uses TRBV7-9 and TRBJ1-1; possible D gene TRBD1, 6 bases. V was trimmed by 5 bases and J by 1 base, leaving 11 bases between them. The V gene's germline CDR1 is SEHNR and CDR2 FQNEAQ (reference sequence). This CDR3 has 14 residues. The CDR3 protein is CASSPTTGNTEAFF. DNA for the CDR3: TGTGCCAGCAGCCCGACGACAGGGAACACTGAAGCTTTCTTT.

Note on this clonotype: The junction does not match germline at one end; this may be a read error. The chain recombines TRBV7-9 with TRBJ1-2; D unresolved. The CDR3 totals 13 residues. Looked up from germline, CDR1 is SEHNR and CDR2 is FQNEAQ (reference sequence). CDR3 nucleotides: TGCGCCGGCAGCTTAGTAGCTAACTATGGCTACACCTTC. This codes for CAGSLVANYGYTF. Full variable domain (rest looked up from reference TRBV7-9 and TRBJ1-2): DTGVSQNPRHKITKRGQNVTFRCDPISEHNRLYWYRQTLGQGPEFLTYFQNEAQLEKSRLLSDRFSAERPKGSFSTLEIQRTEQGDSAMYLCAGSLVANYGYTFGSGTRLTVV.

The V and J genes are TRBV7-9 and TRBJ2-7; 7 bases are a match to TRBD1. Germline V gene lookup returns CDR1 SEHNR and CDR2 FQNEAQ (reference sequence). V trimming: 2 bases; J trimming: 7 bases; junction bases outside the gene matches: 11. This CDR3 comprises 15 residues. The CDR3 nucleotides are TGTGCCAGCAGCTTATCGGGACAGAAGAAGAAAGAGCAGTACTTC. Translated: CASSLSGQKKKEQYF. The full variable domain, completed using reference TRBV7-9 and TRBJ2-7, is DTGVSQNPRHKITKRGQNVTFRCDPISEHNRLYWYRQTLGQGPEFLTYFQNEAQLEKSRLLSDRFSAERPKGSFSTLEIQRTEQGDSAMYLCASSLSGQKKKEQYFGPGTRLTVT.

This clonotype was seen at least ten times. The J gene is TRBJ1-1, the V gene TRBV7-9; tentative D call: TRBD1 (6 bases). The germline V and J ends were trimmed by 5 bases and 2 bases, with 15 bases remaining between them. Germline-derived CDR1 and CDR2 are SEHNR and FQNEAQ (reference sequence). This CDR3 has 15 amino acids. The CDR3 nucleotides are TGTGCCAGCAGCCAAATACAGGGACTTAACACTGAAGCTTTCTTT. Translated, it gives CASSQIQGLNTEAFF.

This clonotype was picked up many times. The rearrangement links TRBV19 to TRBJ1-1; D uncertain. The V end lost 5 bases, the J end lost 0 bases, and 13 bases lay between the germline ends. The CDR3 loop spans 15 amino acids. Germline V lookup: CDR1 LNHDA, CDR2 SQIVND (reference sequence). The CDR3 nucleotides read TGTGCCAGTAGTCTGTCCCCGGATCTGAACACTGAAGCTTTCTTT. The encoded protein is CASSLSPDLNTEAFF. Full variable domain (remainder filled in from reference TRBV19 and TRBJ1-1): DGGITQSPKYLFRKEGQNVTLSCEQNLNHDAMYWYRQDPGQGLRLIYYSQIVNDFQKGDIAEGYSVSREKKESFPLTVTSAQKNPTAFYLCASSLSPDLNTEAFFGQGTRLTVV.

Note on this clonotype: This CDR3 fails to terminate in the conserved phenylalanine or tryptophan, so it likely reflects a read error. Because the CDR3's place on the DNA is in doubt, the DNA is left out and the CDR3 is given as listed by TCRdb. The chain joins TRBV14 to TRBJ2-6. The CDR3 sequence runs 9 residues, both termini included. CDR1 SGHDN and CDR2 FVKESK come from the germline V gene. CDR3 loop: CASSQPKHT.

V is TRBV20-1 and J is TRBJ2-2; 10 nucleotides match TRBD1. Germline V gene lookup returns CDR1 DFQATT and CDR2 SNEGSKA (reference sequence). V trimming: 4 bases; J trimming: 4 bases; junction bases outside the gene matches: 9. The CDR3 extends over 16 amino acids. For the CDR3, the DNA is TGCAGTGCTACCCAGCGGGGACAGGGGTTCACCGGGGAGCTGTTTTTT. It is translated as CSATQRGQGFTGELFF.

This chain links TRBV7-6 with TRBJ1-5; D is uncertain. CDR1 SGHVS and CDR2 FNYEAQ come from the germline V gene. Trimming shortened V by 6 bases and J by 2 bases, and 14 bases separated the two germline ends. The CDR3 sequence is 15 residues long. CDR3 sequence (DNA): TGTGCCAGCAGTTTTGGGGTCTCGGGCAATCAGCCCCAGCATTTT. Residues: CASSFGVSGNQPQHF.

As regards this clonotype: A much larger clone is a single base away; this may be a read error. The rearrangement uses TRBV12-3 or TRBV12-4 and TRBJ1-5; D perhaps matches TRBD1 (5 bases). This CDR3 has 15 residues. In DNA form, the CDR3 reads TGCGCCAGCGGCCAAGATGGGGACGAAAATCAGCCCCAGCATTTT. Amino acids: CASGQDGDENQPQHF.

This clonotype appeared many times. The chain links TRBV12-3 or TRBV12-4 to TRBJ2-5; TRBD2 aligns across 8 bases. With 4 bases clipped from V and 3 bases from J, the junction kept 7 bases outside the gene matches. The CDR3 sequence is 15 residues long. CDR3 protein: CASSSSRLAKETQYF. Here the CDR3 DNA reads TGTGCCAGCAGTTCCTCGCGACTAGCGAAAGAGACCCAGTACTTC.

The chain recombines TRBV2 with TRBJ2-7; 9 positions agree with TRBD1. V lost 6 bases and J lost 9; bases outside the gene matches: 12. Germline values: CDR1 SNHLY, CDR2 FYNNEI. The CDR3 has 14 residues. The DNA of the CDR3 is TGTGCCAGCAGCCGGACAGGGGTGTCGGATACGCAGTACTTC. It specifies CASSRTGVSDTQYF.

The J gene is TRBJ1-1, the V gene TRBV20-1; 8 bases fit TRBD1. Germline-derived CDR1 and CDR2 are DFQATT and SNEGSKA (reference sequence). The CDR3 runs to 13 residues. The V and J ends lost 8 bases and 1 base, in that order; junction bases with no gene match: 6. The CDR3 DNA follows: TGCAGTTTATCTGGGACAGGGAACACTGAAGCTTTCTTT. It translates to CSLSGTGNTEAFF.

This clonotype was seen repeatedly, ten times or more. The V call is TRBV2, the J call TRBJ2-5; 15 nucleotides agree with TRBD2. This CDR3 is built from 15 residues. The ends lost 7 bases at V and 4 bases at J; junction bases unmatched: 4. Germline V gene lookup returns CDR1 SNHLY and CDR2 FYNNEI. For the CDR3, the DNA is TGTGCCAGCAAGACGGGACTAGCGGGAGGAGAGACCCAGTACTTC. Encoded protein: CASKTGLAGGETQYF.

V and J are TRBV29-1 and TRBJ2-6, with D perhaps TRBD1 (6 bases). The CDR3 extends over 14 amino acids. Per germline, CDR1 SQVTM and CDR2 ANQGSEA. The V end lost 7 bases, the J end lost 2 bases, and 12 bases lay between the germline ends. The CDR3 sequence: CSARQDTGANVLTF. In DNA, the CDR3 is TGCAGCGCTAGACAGGATACTGGGGCCAACGTCCTGACTTTC. The full variable domain, completed using reference TRBV29-1 and TRBJ2-6, is SAVISQKPSRDICQRGTSLTIQCQVDSQVTMMFWYRQQPGQSLTLIATANQGSEATYESGFVIDKFPISRPNLTFSTLTVSNMSPEDSSIYLCSARQDTGANVLTFGAGSRLTVL.

This clonotype was observed a handful of times. The rearrangement joins TRBV18 to TRBJ2-2; unclear D gene. The length of the CDR3 is 13 residues. The germline CDR1 and CDR2 sequences are KGHSH and LQKENI. Trimming took off 5 bases at V and 6 bases at J, with 10 bases between the two ends. CDR3 sequence (DNA): TGTGCCAGCTCATCTAACTCGGCCGGGGAGCTGTTTTTT. Its translation: CASSSNSAGELFF.

The sample holds many counts of this clonotype. The chain recombines TRBV2 with TRBJ1-1; no reliable D call. The germline gives CDR1 SNHLY, CDR2 FYNNEI. This CDR3 region has 14 residues. Trimming pared 6 bases from V and 5 bases from J, leaving 16 bases between. The CDR3 sequence: CASRVDAQGTEAFF. As DNA, the CDR3 is TGTGCCAGCAGAGTAGACGCGCAAGGGACTGAAGCTTTCTTT.

The chain links TRBV5-1 to TRBJ1-2, with D unresolved. CDR3 length equals 9 residues. Trimming cost V 3 bases and J 7 bases, with 1 base left between them. Germline V gene sequence: CDR1 SGHRS, CDR2 YFSETQ. Here the CDR3 DNA reads TGCGCCAGCAGCTGTGGCTACACCTTC. This gives the protein CASSCGYTF. Combining the CDR3 with reference TRBV5-1 and TRBJ1-2 gives the whole variable domain KAGVTQTPRYLIKTRGQQVTLSCSPISGHRSVSWYQQTPGQGLQFLFEYFSETQRNKGNFPGRFSGRQFSNSRSEMNVSTLELGDSALYLCASSCGYTFGSGTRLTVV.

The V gene is TRBV24-1, the J gene TRBJ2-5; tentatively, D is TRBD2 (6 bases). The germline V gene has CDR1 KGHDR and CDR2 SFDVKD. V was cut by 5 bases and J by 11 bases, with 20 bases left in between. The CDR3 extends over 14 amino acids. The CDR3 DNA sequence: TGTGCCACCAGTGGGGCAGGAGGGTTCAATGAGCAGTACTTC. It codes for CATSGAGGFNEQYF.

V usage is TRBV20-1 and J usage is TRBJ2-7; maybe TRBD1 (5 bases). The germline gives CDR1 DFQATT, CDR2 SNEGSKA (reference sequence). There are 13 residues in the CDR3. V gave up 4 bases and J gave up 2 bases, with 12 bases separating them. CDR3 loop: CSATDTTTYEQYF. The DNA of the CDR3 is TGCAGTGCTACGGACACCACGACCTACGAGCAGTACTTC.

This chain joins TRBV7-9 and TRBJ2-5, with 12 positions matching TRBD1. The V segment lost 5 bases and the J segment 9 bases; nucleotides outside the gene matches: 10. From germline, CDR1 is SEHNR and CDR2 FQNEAQ (reference sequence). The CDR3 spans 15 residues. The CDR3 spells CASSVGTGGNQPQYF. CDR3 bases: TGTGCCAGCAGCGTTGGGACAGGGGGCAATCAGCCCCAGTACTTC. The whole variable domain, filled in from reference TRBV7-9 and TRBJ2-5, reads DTGVSQNPRHKITKRGQNVTFRCDPISEHNRLYWYRQTLGQGPEFLTYFQNEAQLEKSRLLSDRFSAERPKGSFSTLEIQRTEQGDSAMYLCASSVGTGGNQPQYFGPGTRLLVL.

This clonotype has a handful of counts. The chain is built from TRBV27 and TRBJ2-5; 10 positions match TRBD2. V lost 5 bases and J lost 0; bases outside the gene matches: 6. CDR1 is MNHEY and CDR2 is SMNVEV in the germline V gene (reference sequence). The CDR3 covers 16 residues. The DNA for the CDR3 is TGTGCCAGCAGTAACGCACTAGCGGGGAACCAAGAGACCCAGTACTTC. Amino acids: CASSNALAGNQETQYF.

The chain couples TRBV10-3 to TRBJ2-7; TRBD2 matches 8 bases. CDR3 length: 16 amino acids. Trimming removed 4 bases from V and 7 bases from J; junction bases left unmatched: 15. Germline lookup yields CDR1 ENHRY and CDR2 SYGVKD. The CDR3 reads CAISGSASGSPWEQYF. For the CDR3, the DNA is TGTGCCATCAGTGGTTCGGCCAGCGGGAGTCCGTGGGAGCAGTACTTC.